Here is one T cell receptor beta chain with its context. The CDR3 runs to 13 residues. Germline V gene data show CDR1 as MGHRA and CDR2 as YSYEKL. V was trimmed by 3 bases and J by 8 bases, leaving 13 bases between them. This specimen belongs to a study of shared clonotypes between healthy human individuals. The table came from immunoSEQ multiplex PCR; TCRdb's copy has only in-frame clones and leaves some out. The table records 330,000 or so clones, around 79% of them present only once. The clonotype originates from a man aged 30 to 45 in good health. V and J are TRBV4-1 and TRBJ2-5; possibly TRBD1 or TRBD2 for D (6 bases each). Sample: memory CD4+ T cells sorted from blood. As to subset: CD45RA-negative fraction. The CDR3 DNA sequence: TGCGCCAGCAGCCAGGAGGGACAAACCACCCAGTACTTC. It translates to CASSQEGQTTQYF.